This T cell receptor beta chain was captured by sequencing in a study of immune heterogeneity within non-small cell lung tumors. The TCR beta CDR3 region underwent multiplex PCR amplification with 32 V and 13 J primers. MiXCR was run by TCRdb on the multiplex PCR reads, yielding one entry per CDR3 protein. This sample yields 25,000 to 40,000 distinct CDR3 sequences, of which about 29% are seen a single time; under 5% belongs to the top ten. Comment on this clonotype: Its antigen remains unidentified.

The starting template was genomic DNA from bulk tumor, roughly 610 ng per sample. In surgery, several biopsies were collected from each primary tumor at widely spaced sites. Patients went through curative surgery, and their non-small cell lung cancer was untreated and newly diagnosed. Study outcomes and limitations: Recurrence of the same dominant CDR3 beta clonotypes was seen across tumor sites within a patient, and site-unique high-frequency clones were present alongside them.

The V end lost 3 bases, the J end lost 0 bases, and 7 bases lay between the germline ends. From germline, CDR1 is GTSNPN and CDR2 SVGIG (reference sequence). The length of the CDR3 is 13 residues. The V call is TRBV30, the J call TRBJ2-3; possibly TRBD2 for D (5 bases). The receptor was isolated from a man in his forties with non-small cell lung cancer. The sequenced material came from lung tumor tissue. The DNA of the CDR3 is TGTGCCTGGAGCAGCGGAAGCACAGATACGCAGTATTTT. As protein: CAWSSGSTDTQYF. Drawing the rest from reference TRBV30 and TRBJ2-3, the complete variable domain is SQTIHQWPATLVQPVGSPLSLECTVEGTSNPNLYWYRQAAGRGLQLLFYSVGIGQISSEVPQNLSASRPQDRQFILSSKKLLLSDSGFYLCAWSSGSTDTQYFGPGTRLTVL.